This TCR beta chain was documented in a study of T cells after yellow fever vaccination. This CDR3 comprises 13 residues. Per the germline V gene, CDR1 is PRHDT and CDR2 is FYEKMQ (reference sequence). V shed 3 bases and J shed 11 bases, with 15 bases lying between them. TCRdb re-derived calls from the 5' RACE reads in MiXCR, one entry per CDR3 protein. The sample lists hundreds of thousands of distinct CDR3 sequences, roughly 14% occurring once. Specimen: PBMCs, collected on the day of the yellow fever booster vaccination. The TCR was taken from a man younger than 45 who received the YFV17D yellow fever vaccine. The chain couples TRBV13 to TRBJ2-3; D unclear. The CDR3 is CASSLYSSDQQYF. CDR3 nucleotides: TGTGCCAGCAGCTTGTACTCATCGGACCAGCAGTATTTT.